This is a list of T cell receptor beta chains from one sample in a study of Graves' ophthalmopathy and Graves' hyperthyroidism. TCRdb called the multiplex PCR reads again in MiXCR, with one record for every CDR3 protein. This sample carries about 39,000 distinct CDR3 sequences, around half of them seen once, and the ten largest clones take approximately 27%. Sequences were obtained from peripheral blood. Source of these receptors: an adult woman with stable Graves' hyperthyroidism. Each CDR3 is given with its conserved first and last residue. A D gene is named only where the DNA matches it firmly. The size of a clone is reported for some rows only, either as once, few or many, or as a class for expanded clones.

TRBV20-1	.	.	TRBJ1-2	TGCAGTGCAGCCGAGGGTGGCTACACCTTC	CSAAEGGYTF
TRBV20-1	TRBD1	.	TRBJ1-2	TGCAGTGCCCCCAACACGGACAGGGGGTTGAACTATGGCTACACCTTC	CSAPNTDRGLNYGYTF
TRBV27	TRBD2	few	TRBJ2-3	TGTGCCAGCACCCCCGGGACTAGCGGGATTACGCAGTATTTT	CASTPGTSGITQYF
TRBV28	TRBD1	many	TRBJ1-2	TGTGCCAGCAACCGGGACAGGGGGTATGGCTACACCTTC	CASNRDRGYGYTF
TRBV6-5	.	many	TRBJ1-1	TGTGCCAGCAGGGTAGGGACTGAAGCTTTCTTT	CASRVGTEAFF
TRBV24-1	TRBD2	.	TRBJ2-5	TGTGCCACCAGTAATTTCGGGACTAGCGGTTGGGAGACCCAGTACTTC	CATSNFGTSGWETQYF
TRBV5-1	TRBD1	many	TRBJ2-7	TGCGCCAGCAGCATTACCGGGACAGGTTTCTACGAGCAGTACTTC	CASSITGTGFYEQYF
TRBV2	TRBD1	few	TRBJ1-2	TGTGCCAGCAGGGGGACAGGGGGCGCATCTGGCTACACCTTC	CASRGTGGASGYTF
TRBV20-1	TRBD1	once	TRBJ2-5	TGCAGTGCTAGGGCTCCCGGGACAGGGGGCGCCTGGGAGACCCAGTACTTC	CSARAPGTGGAWETQYF
TRBV2	.	many	TRBJ2-7	TGTGCCAGCAATGAGATCTCGGCAGGGGCCAGGGAGCAGTACTTC	CASNEISAGAREQYF
TRBV7-3	TRBD2	.	TRBJ2-7	TGTGCCAGCAGCCGACTGGGGACTAGCGGGAGTCGTGAGCAGTACTTC	CASSRLGTSGSREQYF
TRBV2	TRBD1	.	TRBJ1-5	TGTGCCAGCAGCCAAGGGACAGGGATAGGGCAGCCCCAGCATTTT	CASSQGTGIGQPQHF
TRBV18	.	many	TRBJ2-7	TGTGCCAGCTCACCGACACCGACAGGCGAGCAGTACTTC	CASSPTPTGEQYF
TRBV24-1	.	.	TRBJ1-2	TGTGCCAGCAGTTACTCGAGGGTCGGCTATGGCTACACCTTC	CASSYSRVGYGYTF
TRBV7-9	TRBD1	.	TRBJ1-1	TGTGCCAGCAGTCGGACAGGGGGCGCGGGACCTGAAGCTTTCTTT	CASSRTGGAGPEAFF
TRBV29-1	TRBD1	.	TRBJ2-5	TGCAGCGTGGGGACAGGGCTTGCAGTGACCCAGTACTTC	CSVGTGLAVTQYF
TRBV12-3/TRBV12-4	.	many	TRBJ2-3	TGTGCCAGCAGCCGCGGAACAGATACGCAGTATTTT	CASSRGTDTQYF
TRBV5-5	TRBD1	.	TRBJ1-1	TGTGCCAGCACCCCCGGGGGACAGCTGAACACTGAAGCTTTCTTT	CASTPGGQLNTEAFF
TRBV20-1	.	many	TRBJ1-5	TGCAGTGCTAGACTGGGGCCTCTGTTGTGGCCCCAGCATTTT	CSARLGPLLWPQHF
TRBV4-1	TRBD1	few	TRBJ1-1	TGCGCCAGCACCGGGACAGGGGCGAACACTGAAGCTTTCTTT	CASTGTGANTEAFF
TRBV7-7	TRBD1	many	TRBJ1-4	TGTGCTAGCAGCGGCAGGGACAGCGATGAAAAACTGTTTTTT	CASSGRDSDEKLFF
TRBV29-1	.	.	TRBJ1-1	TGCAGCCTGGGGGGGGGTGAAGCTTTCTTT	CSLGGGEAFF
TRBV4-1	TRBD2	many	TRBJ2-7	TGCGCCAGCAGCCAAGAAAGAGGGGATAGCGGGATTTACGAGCAGTACTTC	CASSQERGDSGIYEQYF